This entry concerns a single TCR beta chain. Its antigen is unidentified. The data were taken from a study of T cell repertoires in cytomegalovirus infection. Study background: CMV infection together with matching HLA type was indicated by public TCR beta signatures. Study outcomes and limitations: CMV-specific TCR beta clonotypes restricted by HLA-C were the ones dominating the ex vivo response. Carriers of CMV and the relevant HLA type were discriminated by public TCR beta frequency.

The germline V gene encodes CDR1 SGHRS and CDR2 YFSETQ. The CDR3 sequence is 18 residues long. V was pared by 4 bases and J by 0 bases, with 22 bases between. In TCRdb, the reads were re-called with MiXCR into one record per CDR3 protein. The sample records roughly 230,000 distinct CDR3 sequences, about 15% being singletons. Sequencing input: CD8+ T cells from PBMCs. The chain is built from TRBV5-1 and TRBJ1-1; a weak D match, TRBD1 (5 bases). The sequence was obtained from a human donor in good health (CMV status not recorded). Some clones in this sample may be carry-over from other donors' samples. The CDR3 region has the DNA TGCGCCAGCAGCCGGGAGGTGGTCGACAGAAGCATGAACACTGAAGCTTTCTTT. As protein: CASSREVVDRSMNTEAFF.